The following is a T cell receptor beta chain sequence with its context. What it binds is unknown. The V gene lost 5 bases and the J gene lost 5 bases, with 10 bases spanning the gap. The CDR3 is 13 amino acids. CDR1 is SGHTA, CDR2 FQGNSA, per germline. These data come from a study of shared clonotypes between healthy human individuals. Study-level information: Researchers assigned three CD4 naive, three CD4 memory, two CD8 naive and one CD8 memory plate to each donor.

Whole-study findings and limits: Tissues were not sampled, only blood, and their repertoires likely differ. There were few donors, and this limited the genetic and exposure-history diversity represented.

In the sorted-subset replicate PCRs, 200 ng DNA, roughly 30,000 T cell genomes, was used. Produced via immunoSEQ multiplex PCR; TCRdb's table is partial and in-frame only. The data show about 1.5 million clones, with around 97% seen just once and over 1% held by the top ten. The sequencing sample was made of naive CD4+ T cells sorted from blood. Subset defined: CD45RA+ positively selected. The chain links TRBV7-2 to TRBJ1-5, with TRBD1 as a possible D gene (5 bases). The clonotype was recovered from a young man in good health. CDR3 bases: TGTGCCAGCAGCCGAGGGGTGGATCAGCCCCAGCATTTT. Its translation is CASSRGVDQPQHF.